This TCR beta chain was identified during a study of T-cell memory formation after mild COVID-19. Study summary: For the most part, TCR clusters were specific to one donor. Study results and limitations: Contracting CD4+ clones were located mainly in CM and EM, and CD8+ clones in EMRA.

As to this clonotype: Its cognate antigen is unknown.

cDNA libraries for TCR alpha and TCR beta, carrying sample barcodes and UMIs, came from 5'RACE with constant-segment primers. A single record per CDR3 protein comes from TCRdb applying MiXCR to the 5' RACE reads. The data show around 530,000 distinct CDR3 sequences, about 20% seen once. The CDR3 length is 17 residues. Germline V gene data show CDR1 as MNHNS and CDR2 as SASEGT. V lost 6 bases and J lost 5; bases outside the gene matches: 16. The clonotype originates from an adult woman who had mild COVID-19 (a few samples of this study predate the infection). Cell type and time point are not known. Sequenced input: PBMCs or a T cell subset sorted from them (not recorded which). V usage is TRBV6-1 and J usage is TRBJ2-1, with 7 bases lining up with TRBD1. The CDR3 here is CASSRRGNSLSNNEQFF. CDR3 bases: TGTGCCAGCAGCCGCAGGGGGAATTCACTCAGCAACAATGAGCAGTTCTTC.